This is a list of T cell receptor beta chains from one sample in a study of blood T cell repertoires in COVID-19. The protocol was immunoSEQ multiplex PCR, while the TCRdb copy is restricted to in-frame clones and leaves out a portion. The sample yields some 89,000 clones, roughly 89% seen once. The sequenced sample was peripheral blood. The source is a human donor in a cohort sampled during active COVID-19. CDR3s include the opening cysteine and the closing phenylalanine or tryptophan. The order of the fields is D gene, J gene, clone size, V gene, CDR3 protein, CDR3 DNA. A D gene is named only where the DNA matches it firmly. Not every row has a clone size; where given, it reads once, few, many or a size class.

NA TRBJ1-2 NA TRBV7-9 CASSPPRRDYGYTF TGTGCCAGCAGCCCCCCCCGCAGGGACTATGGCTACACCTTC
TRBD1 TRBJ1-1 NA TRBV28 CASSPGTGEETEAFF TGTGCCAGCAGTCCCGGGACAGGGGAAGAAACTGAAGCTTTCTTT
NA TRBJ2-1 NA TRBV29-1 CSVDSSSYNEQFF TGCAGCGTTGACTCGAGCTCCTACAATGAGCAGTTCTTC
TRBD2 TRBJ2-1 NA TRBV5-1 CASSLGPLAGAPDEQFF TGCGCCAGCAGCTTGGGCCCCTTGGCGGGAGCTCCTGATGAGCAGTTCTTC
TRBD1 TRBJ1-1 NA TRBV10-3 CAISARDRGGTEAFF TGTGCCATCAGTGCCCGTGACAGGGGAGGCACTGAAGCTTTCTTT
TRBD1 TRBJ1-2 NA TRBV19 CASSLGQDYGYTF TGTGCCAGTAGCCTGGGACAGGACTATGGCTACACCTTC
NA TRBJ1-2 NA TRBV7-8 CASALVRNYGYTF TGTGCCAGCGCCCTGGTTAGAAACTATGGCTACACCTTC
NA TRBJ1-6 NA TRBV10-3 CAISEAIQNSPLHF TGTGCCATCAGTGAGGCGATACAGAATTCACCCCTCCACTTT
NA TRBJ1-4 NA TRBV24-1 CATSDGGAREKLFF TGTGCCACCAGTGATGGGGGGGCGCGAGAAAAACTGTTTTTT
TRBD1 TRBJ2-1 NA TRBV6-5 CASSYGTGAGNEQFF TGTGCCAGCAGTTATGGGACAGGGGCTGGGAATGAGCAGTTCTTC
TRBD1 TRBJ1-2 NA TRBV30 CAWSGTGKSGYTF TGTGCCTGGAGTGGGACAGGCAAAAGTGGCTACACCTTC
TRBD2 TRBJ2-1 NA TRBV24-1 CATSEGWASGKRGNEQFF TGTGCCACCAGTGAGGGTTGGGCTAGCGGGAAAAGGGGGAATGAGCAGTTCTTC
NA TRBJ1-1 NA TRBV18 CASSPGQGSLNTEAFF TGTGCCAGCTCACCGGGCCAGGGGAGCCTGAACACTGAAGCTTTCTTT
TRBD1 TRBJ2-3 few TRBV19 CASSIGTGTDTQYF TGTGCCAGTAGTATAGGGACAGGGACAGATACGCAGTATTTT
TRBD2 TRBJ2-2 NA TRBV5-6 CASSTREDTGELFF TGTGCCAGCAGCACCCGGGAGGACACCGGGGAGCTGTTTTTT
NA TRBJ2-7 NA TRBV5-1 CASSQTSSYEQYF TGCGCCAGCAGCCAGACAAGCTCCTACGAGCAGTACTTC
NA TRBJ1-1 NA TRBV9 CASSGEGTEAFF TGTGCCAGCAGCGGGGAGGGAACTGAAGCTTTCTTT
TRBD2 TRBJ2-3 NA TRBV5-6 CASSSASGSLGTQYF TGTGCCAGCAGCTCAGCTAGCGGGAGTTTAGGTACGCAGTATTTT
TRBD2 TRBJ2-5 NA TRBV7-2 CASSLGLAEQETQYF TGTGCCAGCAGCCTCGGACTAGCGGAACAAGAGACCCAGTACTTC
TRBD1 TRBJ2-7 NA TRBV3-1/TRBV3-2 CASSQDRQGWSYEQYF TGTGCCAGCAGCCAAGACCGACAGGGGTGGTCCTACGAGCAGTACTTC
TRBD1 TRBJ1-5 NA TRBV19 CASSWSGQGQGPQHF TGTGCCAGTAGTTGGTCCGGACAGGGCCAGGGACCCCAGCATTTT
TRBD2 TRBJ2-7 NA TRBV10-2 CASSDPTSDEQYF TGCGCCAGCAGTGACCCGACTAGCGACGAGCAGTACTTC